What follows are 10 T cell receptor beta chains derived from one specimen sequenced in a study of blood T cell repertoires in COVID-19. Here immunoSEQ multiplex PCR was the method, and the copy in TCRdb shows in-frame clones only, minus some. The top ten hold around 0.84% of the sample, which has 220,000 or so clones, 80% to 95% seen once. Sequencing input: peripheral blood. These receptors all come from a man aged 60-69 years with COVID-19, enrolled during active disease.

The rearrangement links TRBV30 to TRBJ2-5; 9 bases line up with TRBD2. J gave up 4 bases and V 0 bases, and 3 bases lay outside the gene matches. Germline V gene data show CDR1 as GTSNPN and CDR2 as SVGIG (reference sequence). This CDR3 comprises 14 residues. CDR3 DNA sequence: TGTGCCTGGAGTGTGGCGGGGGGGCGAGAGACCCAGTACTTC. Amino acid sequence: CAWSVAGGRETQYF.

This rearrangement joins TRBV6-5 to TRBJ1-3; 10 positions match TRBD1. The V and J ends lost 6 bases and 3 bases, in that order; junction bases with no gene match: 5. This CDR3 contains 15 residues. CDR1 is MNHEY and CDR2 is SVGAGI in the germline V gene. CDR3 nucleotide sequence: TGTGCCAGCAGCGGGGACAGGGGCTTTGGAAACACCATATATTTT. Protein: CASSGDRGFGNTIYF.

The chain joins TRBV28 to TRBJ2-7, with TRBD2 identical over 9 bases. This CDR3 has 16 amino acids. J gave up 3 bases and V 2 bases, and 8 bases lay outside the gene matches. Per germline, CDR1 MDHEN and CDR2 SYDVKM. CDR3 sequence (DNA): TGTGCCAGCAGTTTACCCGGGACTAGCCTTCTCTACGAGCAGTACTTC. Amino acid sequence: CASSLPGTSLLYEQYF.

The chain is built from TRBV7-2 and TRBJ2-7; TRBD1 is a possible D gene (7 bases). The ends were cut back, 5 bases at V and 7 bases at J, with 9 bases in the middle. Looked up from germline, CDR1 is SGHTA and CDR2 is FQGNSA. The CDR3 is 11 residues long. The CDR3 DNA reads TGTGCCAGCAGCCAGGGGGGAGAGCAGTACTTC. This gives the protein CASSQGGEQYF.

This chain links TRBV11-2 with TRBJ1-1, with D possibly being TRBD1 (5 bases). The germline CDR1 and CDR2 sequences are SGHAT and FQNNGV. The germline V and J ends were trimmed by 3 bases and 4 bases, with 15 bases remaining between them. The CDR3 consists of 15 residues. For the CDR3, the DNA is TGTGCCAGCAGCTTCCCAGGGCGGATTGGCACTGAAGCTTTCTTT. Its protein product is CASSFPGRIGTEAFF.

This chain links TRBV5-5 with TRBJ1-6, with D possibly being TRBD1 (6 bases). The CDR3 loop spans 15 amino acids. Trimming cost V 2 bases and J 9 bases, with 15 bases left between them. The germline V gene encodes CDR1 SGHKS and CDR2 YYEKEE (reference sequence). The CDR3 nucleotides read TGTGCCAGCAGCTTCCAGAGGACAGTCTCTTCACCCCTCCACTTT. Its protein product is CASSFQRTVSSPLHF.

The V call is TRBV6-5, the J call TRBJ2-3, with TRBD2 matching over 10 bases. V lost 7 bases, J lost 3 bases, and 7 bases stayed unmatched. The CDR3 runs to 15 residues. Germline lookup yields CDR1 MNHEY and CDR2 SVGAGI. As DNA, the CDR3 is TGTGCCAGCACCACCGGGACTAGCGCGACAGATACGCAGTATTTT. Encoded protein: CASTTGTSATDTQYF.

The rearrangement joins TRBV9 to TRBJ2-7, with D tentatively TRBD2 (5 bases). The CDR3 runs 14 residues. The germline V gene has CDR1 SGDLS and CDR2 YYNGEE. Trimming pared 0 bases from V and 2 bases from J, leaving 9 bases between. This CDR3 reads CASSVERITYEQYF. CDR3 sequence (DNA): TGTGCCAGCAGCGTAGAGCGGATAACCTACGAGCAGTACTTC.

This chain connects TRBV18 to TRBJ2-5; the D gene is possibly TRBD1 (6 bases). Trimming cost V 1 base and J 5 bases, with 8 bases left between them. This CDR3 has 13 amino acids. Germline V gives CDR1 KGHSH, CDR2 LQKENI. The CDR3 sequence: CASSPRQGETQYF. The CDR3 nucleotides read TGTGCCAGCTCACCACGGCAGGGGGAGACCCAGTACTTC.

Of note for this clone: Additional DNA sequences in this sample encode the identical CDR3. The chain combines TRBV28 with TRBJ1-5; 7 bases map to TRBD1. The V and J ends lost 3 bases and 9 bases, in that order; junction bases with no gene match: 2. CDR1 and CDR2 (germline): MDHEN, SYDVKM. This CDR3 region has 12 residues. The DNA of the CDR3 is TGTGCCAGCAGTTTCAACAGGGGGCCCCAGCATTTT. This sequence encodes CASSFNRGPQHF.